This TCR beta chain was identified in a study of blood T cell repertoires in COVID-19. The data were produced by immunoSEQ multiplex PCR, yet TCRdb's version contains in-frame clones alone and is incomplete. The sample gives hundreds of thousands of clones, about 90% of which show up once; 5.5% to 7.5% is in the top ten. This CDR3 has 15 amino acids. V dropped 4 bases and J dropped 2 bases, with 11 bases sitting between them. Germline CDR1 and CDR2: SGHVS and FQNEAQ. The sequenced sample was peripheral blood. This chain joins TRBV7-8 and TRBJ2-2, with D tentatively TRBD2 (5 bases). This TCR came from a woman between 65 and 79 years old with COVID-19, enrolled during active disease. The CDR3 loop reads CASSYTSGNTGELFF. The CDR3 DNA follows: TGTGCCAGCAGCTACACGAGCGGTAACACCGGGGAGCTGTTTTTT.